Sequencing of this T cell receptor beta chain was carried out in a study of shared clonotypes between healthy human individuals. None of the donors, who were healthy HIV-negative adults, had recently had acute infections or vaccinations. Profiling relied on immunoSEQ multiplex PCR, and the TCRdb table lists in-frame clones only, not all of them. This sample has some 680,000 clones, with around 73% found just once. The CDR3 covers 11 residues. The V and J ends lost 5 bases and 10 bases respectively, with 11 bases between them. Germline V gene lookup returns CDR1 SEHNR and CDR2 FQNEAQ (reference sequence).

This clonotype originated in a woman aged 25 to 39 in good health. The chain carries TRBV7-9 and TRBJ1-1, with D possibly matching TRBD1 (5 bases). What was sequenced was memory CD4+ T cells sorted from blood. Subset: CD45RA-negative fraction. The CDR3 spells CASSPGGGAFF. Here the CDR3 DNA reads TGTGCCAGCAGCCCCGGGGGGGGAGCTTTCTTT.